The next 5 T cell receptor beta chains were all read from a single sample in a study of T cells in Graves' hyperthyroidism and ophthalmopathy. Amplified TCR beta CDR3 regions came from RNA transcripts. The TCR CDR3 first-round RT-PCR relied on the HTBI primer set. TCRdb analysed the multiplex PCR reads with MiXCR anew, one entry per CDR3 protein. The table lists around 700,000 distinct CDR3 sequences, around 20% of them singletons, with around 17% in the top ten. The sample comprised blood. The receptors were sampled from a woman aged 50 to 65 with Graves' hyperthyroidism that later progressed to Graves' ophthalmopathy.

This clonotype was recorded at least ten times. The V and J genes are TRBV20-1 and TRBJ2-7; 7 positions agree with TRBD1. Germline loops: CDR1 DFQATT, CDR2 SNEGSKA (reference sequence). The CDR3 runs to 15 residues. J lost 3 bases, V lost 3 bases, and 11 bases had no gene match. The CDR3 region is CSASTTGVVGYEQYF. DNA of the CDR3: TGCAGTGCTAGTACCACAGGGGTTGTTGGCTACGAGCAGTACTTC.

This clonotype was detected only a few times. The chain has TRBV11-2 and TRBJ1-1, with TRBD1 matching over 8 bases. CDR1 SGHAT and CDR2 FQNNGV come from the germline V gene. CDR3 length: 15 amino acids. V lost 4 bases to trimming and J lost 5 bases; unmatched junction nucleotides: 9. CDR3 sequence reads: CASSSTARTGTEAFF. The CDR3 DNA is TGTGCCAGCAGCTCGACGGCGCGGACAGGGACTGAAGCTTTCTTT.

This chain links TRBV2 with TRBJ2-2; 12 bases agree with TRBD1. With V trimmed by 5 bases and J by 7 bases, 14 bases remained unmatched. Germline values: CDR1 SNHLY, CDR2 FYNNEI. The CDR3 loop spans 18 amino acids. CDR3: CASSKLNRDRGPVGELFF. The CDR3 nucleotides read TGTGCCAGCAGTAAATTAAACCGGGACAGGGGGCCGGTCGGGGAGCTGTTTTTT. The variable domain in full, with the rest retrieved from reference TRBV2 and TRBJ2-2, is EPEVTQTPSHQVTQMGQEVILRCVPISNHLYFYWYRQILGQKVEFLVSFYNNEISEKSEIFDDQFSVERPDGSNFTLKIRSTKLEDSAMYFCASSKLNRDRGPVGELFFGEGSRLTVL.

This clonotype occurred many times. The chain couples TRBV24-1 to TRBJ2-2, with unresolved D. The CDR3 extends over 15 amino acids. Trimming pared 3 bases from V and 1 base from J, leaving 8 bases between. The germline V gene encodes CDR1 KGHDR and CDR2 SFDVKD. The DNA for the CDR3 is TGTGCCACCAGTGATCTGGCGGTGAACACCGGGGAGCTGTTTTTT. As protein: CATSDLAVNTGELFF.

This clonotype came up many times. The rearrangement links TRBV18 to TRBJ1-5; possible D gene TRBD1, 5 bases. Per germline, CDR1 KGHSH and CDR2 LQKENI. CDR3 length: 14 residues. V was clipped by 6 bases and J by 4 bases, with 13 bases between them. In DNA, the CDR3 is TGTGCCAGCTCTCGCGACAGCCTTAATCAGCCCCAGCATTTT. This codes for CASSRDSLNQPQHF.